These 13 T cell receptor beta chains share one sample of origin, sequenced in a study of cytotoxic CD8 clonotypes in ibrutinib-treated CLL. Only in-frame clones appear in the TCRdb table, and some are missing; sequencing was by immunoSEQ multiplex PCR. The table has around 160,000 clones, roughly 90% seen once. This sample comprised PBMCs, obtained at disease progression, from a patient treated with ibrutinib. These receptors came from a human donor with chronic lymphocytic leukemia.

This clone was seen only a few times. The chain joins TRBV20-1 to TRBJ1-2; D not resolved. CDR1 is DFQATT and CDR2 is SNEGSKA in the germline V gene (reference sequence). The CDR3 runs 11 residues. V lost 7 bases and J lost 7, with 13 bases in between. DNA for the CDR3: TGCAGTGTATCCGCATGGAGTGGCTACACCTTC. Translation: CSVSAWSGYTF.

This chain connects TRBV7-3 to TRBJ2-7; weak D call: TRBD2 (5 bases). Trimming stripped 2 bases from V and 0 bases from J, with 14 bases between. The CDR3 loop spans 16 amino acids. Per the germline V gene, CDR1 is SGHTA and CDR2 is FQGTGA. The CDR3 DNA reads as TGTGCCAGCAGCTTAGGCCCAGCGGTAAGCTCCTACGAGCAGTACTTC. Translated, it gives CASSLGPAVSSYEQYF.

This chain links TRBV19 with TRBJ1-3; unclear D gene. Germline values: CDR1 LNHDA, CDR2 SQIVND (reference sequence). The CDR3 runs to 15 residues. Trimming took 4 bases from V and 3 from J, leaving 13 bases between them. The CDR3 nucleotides read TGTGCCAGTAGTAGGCCCGGGCTTGGTGGAAACACCATATATTTT. Its translation is CASSRPGLGGNTIYF.

This clone came up once. The rearrangement joins TRBV11-3 to TRBJ2-6; D is undetermined. This CDR3 contains 14 residues. CDR1 is SGHNT and CDR2 is YENEEA in the germline V gene. V lost 7 bases, J lost 0 bases, and 7 bases lay in between. This CDR3 reads CASTLGSGANVLTF. CDR3 DNA sequence: TGTGCCAGCACCTTGGGCTCTGGGGCCAACGTCCTGACTTTC. The full variable domain, with the rest looked up from reference TRBV11-3 and TRBJ2-6, is EAGVVQSPRYKIIEKKQPVAFWCNPISGHNTLYWYLQNLGQGPELLIRYENEEAVDDSQLPKDRFSAERLKGVDSTLKIQPAELGDSAVYLCASTLGSGANVLTFGAGSRLTVL.

The rearrangement links TRBV4-3 to TRBJ2-7; 11 bases are shared with TRBD1. The CDR3 is made up of 16 amino acids. V lost 2 bases to trimming and J lost 1 base; unmatched junction nucleotides: 4. Germline CDR1 is LGHNA and CDR2 is YSLEER. DNA of the CDR3: TGCGCCAGCAGCCAACTGGGACAGGGGGTGTCCTACGAGCAGTACTTC. Translation gives CASSQLGQGVSYEQYF.

As concerns this clone: Other DNA sequences of this sample code for an identical CDR3. The CDR3 spells CASSPLAGGTDTQYF. The CDR3 DNA reads TGCGCCAGCAGCCCACTAGCGGGAGGAACAGATACGCAGTATTTT. The rearrangement uses TRBV5-1 and TRBJ2-3, with 12 positions matching TRBD2. The CDR3 runs to 15 residues. Germline assignment: CDR1 SGHRS and CDR2 YFSETQ. V lost 4 bases and J lost 3; bases outside the gene matches: 3.

The chain links TRBV5-1 to TRBJ2-1, with 10 bases identical to TRBD2. Unmatched junction bases numbered 12, after V lost 0 bases and J lost 0 bases. This CDR3 has 20 amino acids. Germline loops: CDR1 SGHRS, CDR2 YFSETQ. The CDR3 coding sequence is TGCGCCAGCAGCTTGGGAAATGGCGGAAGACTAGCGGGCTCCTACAATGAGCAGTTCTTC. Its translation: CASSLGNGGRLAGSYNEQFF.

V usage is TRBV11-2 and J usage is TRBJ2-2; D assignment may be TRBD1 or TRBD2 (6 bases each). Trimming took off 0 bases at V and 5 bases at J, with 16 bases between the two ends. The CDR3 spans 17 residues. Germline-derived CDR1 and CDR2 are SGHAT and FQNNGV. The CDR3 bases are TGTGCCAGCAGCTTAGACAGGGGCCTCGGGGGAACCGGGGAGCTGTTTTTT. Amino acids: CASSLDRGLGGTGELFF. Full variable domain (remainder filled in from reference TRBV11-2 and TRBJ2-2): EAGVAQSPRYKIIEKRQSVAFWCNPISGHATLYWYQQILGQGPKLLIQFQNNGVVDDSQLPKDRFSAERLKGVDSTLKIQPAKLEDSAVYLCASSLDRGLGGTGELFFGEGSRLTVL.

The chain uses TRBV28 and TRBJ1-2; D possibly corresponds to TRBD1 (5 bases). The CDR3 extends over 13 amino acids. Per the germline V gene, CDR1 is MDHEN and CDR2 is SYDVKM. The ends were cut back, 10 bases at V and 7 bases at J, with 19 bases in the middle. CDR3: CAIMGPEGSGYTF. CDR3 sequence (DNA): TGTGCCATCATGGGGCCGGAGGGGTCTGGCTACACCTTC.

The sample holds one count of this clone. The chain links TRBV19 to TRBJ2-7; 7 bases are a match to TRBD1. Germline CDR1 reads LNHDA; CDR2 reads SQIVND (reference sequence). CDR3 length equals 14 residues. J lost 4 bases, V lost 6 bases, and 9 bases had no gene match. CDR3 bases: TGTGCCAGTAGCCTTGGGACAGATACATACGAGCAGTACTTC. It translates to CASSLGTDTYEQYF.

This clone was seen only once. The chain combines TRBV7-2 with TRBJ2-1; 8 bases are shared with TRBD2. V was clipped by 5 bases and J by 0 bases; unmatched bases: 6. The CDR3 consists of 16 residues. Germline values: CDR1 SGHTA, CDR2 FQGNSA. For the CDR3, the DNA is TGTGCCAGCAGCCCAACTAGCGGAGGCTCCTACAATGAGCAGTTCTTC. It translates to CASSPTSGGSYNEQFF.

The rearrangement uses TRBV30 and TRBJ2-7; 7 bases match TRBD1. CDR3 size: 12 residues. Germline loops: CDR1 GTSNPN, CDR2 SVGIG (reference sequence). V was pared by 3 bases and J by 4 bases, with 3 bases of the junction left unmatched. CDR3 loop: CAWRSDRYEQYF. The CDR3 DNA reads as TGTGCCTGGAGGTCGGACAGGTACGAGCAGTACTTC.

V gene TRBV15 combines with J gene TRBJ2-7; perhaps TRBD1 as D (6 bases). The germline V and J ends were trimmed by 0 bases and 5 bases, with 14 bases remaining between them. The CDR3 loop spans 15 amino acids. Germline V gives CDR1 LNHNV, CDR2 YYDKDF (reference sequence). The CDR3 DNA follows: TGTGCCACCAGCAGAGATAGGGGGTTTCATAACGAGCAGTACTTC. As protein: CATSRDRGFHNEQYF.